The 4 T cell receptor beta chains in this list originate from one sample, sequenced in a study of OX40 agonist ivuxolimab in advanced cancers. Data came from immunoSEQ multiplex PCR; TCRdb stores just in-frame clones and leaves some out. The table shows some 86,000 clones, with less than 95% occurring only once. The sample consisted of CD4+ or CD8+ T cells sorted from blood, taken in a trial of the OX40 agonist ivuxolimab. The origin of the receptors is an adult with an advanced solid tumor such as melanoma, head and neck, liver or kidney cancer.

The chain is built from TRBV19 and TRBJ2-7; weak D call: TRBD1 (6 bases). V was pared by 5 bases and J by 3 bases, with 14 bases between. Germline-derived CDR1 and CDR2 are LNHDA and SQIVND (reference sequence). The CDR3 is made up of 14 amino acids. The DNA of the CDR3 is TGTGCCAGTAGTCCTCCGGGACACTTCTACGAGCAGTACTTC. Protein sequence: CASSPPGHFYEQYF.

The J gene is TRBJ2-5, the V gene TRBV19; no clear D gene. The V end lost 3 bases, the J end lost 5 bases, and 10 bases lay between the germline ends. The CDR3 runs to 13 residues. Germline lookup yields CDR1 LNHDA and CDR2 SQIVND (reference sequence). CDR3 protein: CASSIEDWETQYF. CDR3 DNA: TGTGCCAGTAGTATTGAGGATTGGGAGACCCAGTACTTC.

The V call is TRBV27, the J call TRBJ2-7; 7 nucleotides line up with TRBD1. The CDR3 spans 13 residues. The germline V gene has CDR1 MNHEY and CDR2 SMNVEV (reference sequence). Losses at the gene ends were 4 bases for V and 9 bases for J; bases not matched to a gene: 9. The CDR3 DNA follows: TGTGCCAGCAGTTCGACAGGGCCTCCTGGGCAGTACTTC. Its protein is CASSSTGPPGQYF.

The DNA for the CDR3 is TGTGCCAGCAGTACGTTCGACAGGCCCGCTGGCTACACCTTC. It translates to CASSTFDRPAGYTF. V gene TRBV27 combines with J gene TRBJ1-2; D is possibly TRBD1 (6 bases). CDR3 length: 14 amino acids. V lost 5 bases and J 7 bases, leaving 17 bases between the germline ends. Germline CDR1 is MNHEY and CDR2 is SMNVEV (reference sequence).